This passage covers 10 T cell receptor beta chains from one sample sequenced in a study of control samples from healthy donors and cancer patients. The assay was immunoSEQ multiplex PCR, and TCRdb's table has in-frame clones only and misses some. There are about 250,000 clones in the sample; over 75% occur only once, and about 14% lies in the top ten. The source material was PBMCs. These receptors were obtained from a woman aged 55-75 years with lung cancer.

This clone was observed a handful of times. The J gene is TRBJ1-5, the V gene TRBV6-1; unclear D gene. The germline V and J ends were trimmed by 1 base and 7 bases, with 14 bases remaining between them. Germline loops: CDR1 MNHNS, CDR2 SASEGT. The CDR3 is made up of 15 amino acids. The CDR3 nucleotides read TGTGCCAGCAGTGAAGGGAAAGGCAGTTGGCAGCCCCAGCATTTT. Translating it yields CASSEGKGSWQPQHF.

This chain uses TRBV10-3 with TRBJ2-1; possible D gene TRBD2, 7 bases. This CDR3 contains 12 residues. V shed 9 bases and J shed 6 bases, with 12 bases lying between them. Per the germline V gene, CDR1 is ENHRY and CDR2 is SYGVKD. The CDR3 DNA sequence: TGTGCCATTGGGGGGGCGGGCAATGAGCAGTTCTTC. It specifies CAIGGAGNEQFF.

This chain joins TRBV7-3 and TRBJ2-1; 9 bases fit TRBD2. The V gene end was trimmed by 2 bases and the J gene end by 10 bases; junction bases not matched to a gene: 15. The CDR3 totals 17 residues. The germline CDR1 and CDR2 sequences are SGHTA and FQGTGA. CDR3 region: CASSLLSTSGSPMEQFF. CDR3 DNA: TGTGCCAGCAGCTTACTTAGCACTAGCGGGTCCCCAATGGAGCAGTTCTTC.

This clone was counted ten times or more. The chain recombines TRBV5-5 with TRBJ1-2; TRBD1 aligns across 7 bases. Germline trimming cut 2 bases from V and 4 bases from J; bases unmatched to any gene: 5. The length of the CDR3 is 14 residues. CDR1 SGHKS and CDR2 YYEKEE come from the germline V gene (reference sequence). This CDR3 reads CASSLQGYGYGYTF. CDR3 coding DNA: TGTGCCAGCAGCTTACAGGGGTACGGCTATGGCTACACCTTC.

V usage is TRBV4-1 and J usage is TRBJ2-2; D is tentatively TRBD1 or TRBD2 (7 bases each). Germline V gives CDR1 MGHRA, CDR2 YSYEKL. V shed 6 bases and J shed 7 bases, with 21 bases lying between them. The CDR3 has 16 residues. The CDR3 is CASREGRGRFGGELFF. DNA of the CDR3: TGCGCCAGCAGGGAGGGGAGGGGGCGCTTTGGCGGGGAGCTGTTTTTT.

J is TRBJ2-1 and V is TRBV11-3; 7 positions agree with TRBD1. V lost 5 bases to trimming and J lost 4 bases; unmatched junction nucleotides: 8. This CDR3 has 15 residues. Germline-derived CDR1 and CDR2 are SGHNT and YENEEA. The CDR3 coding sequence is TGTGCCAGCAGCCAAACAGGGGAACAATACAATGAGCAGTTCTTC. It translates to CASSQTGEQYNEQFF.

The chain uses TRBV5-6 and TRBJ1-5; the D gene is possibly TRBD1 (6 bases). Deletions cut 2 bases from V and 6 bases from J, with 12 bases between. This CDR3 region has 14 residues. Germline loops: CDR1 SGHDT, CDR2 YYEEEE. DNA for the CDR3: TGTGCCAGCAGCTTAGGCAGGGGAATTCAGCCCCAGCATTTT. As protein: CASSLGRGIQPQHF.

This chain links TRBV18 with TRBJ1-4; 7 nucleotides match TRBD1. The length of the CDR3 is 14 residues. Germline CDR1 reads KGHSH; CDR2 reads LQKENI. Trimming removed 3 bases from V and 6 bases from J; junction bases left unmatched: 4. CDR3 bases: TGTGCCAGCTCACCCGCCGGGACAGATGAAAAACTGTTTTTT. Protein: CASSPAGTDEKLFF.

The rearrangement uses TRBV9 and TRBJ2-7; D ambiguous. The CDR3 runs 14 residues. V gave up 0 bases and J gave up 1 base, with 8 bases separating them. From germline, CDR1 is SGDLS and CDR2 YYNGEE. CDR3 protein: CASSVDVFSYEQYF. As DNA, the CDR3 is TGTGCCAGCAGCGTAGATGTGTTTTCCTACGAGCAGTACTTC.

The chain joins TRBV7-8 to TRBJ1-1; TRBD1 might be the D (6 bases). V lost 3 bases to trimming and J lost 4 bases, with 12 bases between them. The CDR3 spans 14 residues. Germline V gene lookup returns CDR1 SGHVS and CDR2 FQNEAQ. Written as DNA, the CDR3 is TGTGCCAGCAGCTTTGACAGGTCCTTCACTGAAGCTTTCTTT. This sequence encodes CASSFDRSFTEAFF.